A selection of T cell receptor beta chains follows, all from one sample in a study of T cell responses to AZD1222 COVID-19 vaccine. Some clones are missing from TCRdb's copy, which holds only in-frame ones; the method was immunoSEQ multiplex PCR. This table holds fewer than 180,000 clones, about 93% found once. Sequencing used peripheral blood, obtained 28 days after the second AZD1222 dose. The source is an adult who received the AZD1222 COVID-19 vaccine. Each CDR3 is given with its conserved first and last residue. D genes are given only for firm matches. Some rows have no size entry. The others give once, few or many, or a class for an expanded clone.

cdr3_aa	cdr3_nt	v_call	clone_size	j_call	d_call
CASSQWTSPGELFF	TGTGCCAGCAGTCAGTGGACTAGCCCCGGGGAGCTGTTTTTT	TRBV6-5	.	TRBJ2-2	TRBD2
CASTSGGAQYF	TGTGCCTCAACTTCAGGGGGCGCGCAGTATTTT	TRBV30	.	TRBJ2-3	TRBD1
CASRGAESNQPQHF	TGTGCCAGCCGGGGGGCAGAAAGCAATCAGCCCCAGCATTTT	TRBV6-5	.	TRBJ1-5	.
CASVAGGDTDTQYF	TGTGCCAGCGTAGCGGGAGGGGATACAGATACGCAGTATTTT	TRBV13	.	TRBJ2-3	TRBD2
CASSGVEGRSYNEQFF	TGTGCCAGTAGTGGGGTGGAAGGGCGCTCCTACAATGAGCAGTTCTTC	TRBV19	.	TRBJ2-1	.
CASSSRGTEAFF	TGTGCCAGCAGCTCCAGGGGAACTGAAGCTTTCTTT	TRBV7-9	few	TRBJ1-1	.
CASSSGQVPSYEQYF	TGTGCCAGCAGTTCTGGACAGGTGCCCTCCTACGAGCAGTACTTC	TRBV27	.	TRBJ2-7	TRBD1
CASSRDRGLGEQYF	TGTGCCAGCAGCAGGGACAGGGGGCTTGGCGAGCAGTACTTC	TRBV14	.	TRBJ2-7	TRBD1
CASSLGRNTEAFF	TGCGCCAGCAGCCTGGGCCGGAACACTGAAGCTTTCTTT	TRBV4-1	.	TRBJ1-1	.
CASSLRNSPLHF	TGTGCCAGCAGCTTACGTAATTCACCCCTCCACTTT	TRBV7-8	many	TRBJ1-6	.
CASSFGLAEYF	TGTGCCAGCAGTTTCGGACTGGCGGAGTACTTC	TRBV27	.	TRBJ2-7	.
CASSSAGFSYNEQFF	TGTGCCAGCAGCTCTGCGGGGTTCTCCTACAATGAGCAGTTCTTC	TRBV7-8	.	TRBJ2-1	.
CASSTREGNSTDTQYF	TGTGCCAGTAGTACCCGGGAAGGGAATAGCACAGATACGCAGTATTTT	TRBV19	.	TRBJ2-3	.
CASSETEDPGDEQFF	TGTGCCAGCAGTGAAACAGAGGATCCAGGGGATGAGCAGTTCTTC	TRBV6-1	.	TRBJ2-1	.
CASGFMNTGELFF	TGTGCCAGCGGCTTCATGAACACCGGGGAGCTGTTTTTT	TRBV11-2	.	TRBJ2-2	.
CASSLSGTQTYNEQFF	TGTGCCAGCAGCTTGTCCGGGACTCAGACCTACAATGAGCAGTTCTTC	TRBV5-6	.	TRBJ2-1	.
CASSSRGGTSAETQYF	TGTGCCAGCAGCTCTCGGGGGGGGACTAGCGCCGAGACCCAGTACTTC	TRBV7-8	.	TRBJ2-5	TRBD2
CASSVGGYGNTIYF	TGTGCCAGCAGCGTAGGAGGGTATGGAAACACCATATATTTT	TRBV9	.	TRBJ1-3	.
CASSARQASSYNEQFF	TGTGCCAGTAGTGCCCGACAGGCGAGCTCCTACAATGAGCAGTTCTTC	TRBV19	.	TRBJ2-1	.
CASGIERVGYEQYF	TGTGCCAGCGGCATCGAGCGCGTAGGCTACGAGCAGTACTTC	TRBV2	.	TRBJ2-7	.
CASSFTGQSDEKLFF	TGTGCCAGCAGCTTTACAGGGCAGTCAGACGAAAAACTGTTTTTT	TRBV7-9	.	TRBJ1-4	.
CASKFGAGGYGYTF	TGTGCCAGCAAATTTGGGGCAGGGGGATATGGCTACACCTTC	TRBV28	.	TRBJ1-2	TRBD1
CASSQSLAGAIF	TGTGCCAGCAGCCAAAGCCTAGCGGGAGCAATTTTT	TRBV3-1/TRBV3-2	.	TRBJ2-3	TRBD2